This TCR beta chain was documented in a study of regulatory T cells in long-lasting Graves disease. Study conclusions and caveats: The TCR repertoire of persistent Graves' patients was less diverse than that of newly diagnosed ones.

CDR1 and CDR2 (germline): DFQATT, SNEGSKA (reference sequence). This CDR3 is built from 13 residues. Through Arm-PCR of CDR3 regions and iRepertoire HTBI primers, TCR beta libraries were built. MiXCR was run by TCRdb on the multiplex PCR reads, yielding one entry per CDR3 protein. The data contain 300,000 to 350,000 distinct CDR3 sequences, about 20% of them seen just once; the ten biggest clones take up less than 35%. There are many counts of this clonotype. Its antigen remains unidentified. Time point: persistent/refractory GD, antithyroid drugs over 5 years with positive TRAb. TCR sequences were obtained from RNA taken from PBMCs.

Sequenced here: peripheral blood mononuclear cells (PBMCs), sampled when the disease was refractory, from a patient treated with antithyroid drugs. This clonotype was sampled from a female donor with Graves disease. V usage is TRBV20-1 and J usage is TRBJ2-5; TRBD2 aligns across 12 bases. The CDR3 loop reads CTPVTSGSETQYF. The DNA for the CDR3 is TGCACCCCAGTGACTAGCGGGAGTGAGACCCAGTACTTC.